The 20 T cell receptor beta chains below come from one sample, sequenced in a study of graft-versus-host responses after intestinal transplantation. The method was immunoSEQ multiplex PCR; TCRdb's version includes in-frame clones alone and lacks a portion of them. Of about 20,000 clones in the sample, roughly 86% were seen once. The source material was bone marrow, sampled about 130 days after transplant. Source of these receptors: a human patient who received an intestinal transplant, so some T cells may come from the graft donor.

The chain has TRBV5-6 and TRBJ1-1; D gene ambiguous. This CDR3 has 14 residues. V dropped 2 bases and J dropped 1 base, with 9 bases sitting between them. The germline CDR1 and CDR2 sequences are SGHDT and YYEEEE. This CDR3 reads CASSFYDRNTEAFF. The CDR3 DNA is TGTGCCAGCAGCTTCTACGACCGGAACACTGAAGCTTTCTTT.

This clone was recorded only once. The chain couples TRBV10-1 to TRBJ2-5, with D tentatively TRBD1 (6 bases). The DNA end is a closer match to TRBJ2-7, so the J assignment may be wrong. In germline, CDR1 is WNHNN, CDR2 SYGVQD (reference sequence). This CDR3 is built from 13 residues. The CDR3 reads CASSFGQTYEQYF. In DNA, the CDR3 is TGCGCCAGCAGTTTTGGACAGACCTACGAGCAGTACTTC.

J is TRBJ2-1 and V is TRBV12-5; D unclear. Trimming took off 3 bases at V and 4 bases at J, with 7 bases between the two ends. The germline CDR1 and CDR2 sequences are LGHNT and FRNRAP. The CDR3 extends over 13 amino acids. The CDR3 loop reads CASGLELYNEQFF. In nucleotides, the CDR3 is TGTGCTAGTGGTTTAGAACTTTACAATGAGCAGTTCTTC.

V and J are TRBV5-1 and TRBJ2-5; 9 bases are a match to TRBD2. The germline gives CDR1 SGHRS, CDR2 YFSETQ. This CDR3 is 14 amino acids long. V was pared by 2 bases and J by 5 bases, with 4 bases of the junction left unmatched. CDR3 residues: CASSFGLAQETQYF. CDR3 in DNA: TGCGCCAGCAGCTTCGGACTAGCGCAGGAGACCCAGTACTTC. Full variable domain (rest looked up from reference TRBV5-1 and TRBJ2-5): KAGVTQTPRYLIKTRGQQVTLSCSPISGHRSVSWYQQTPGQGLQFLFEYFSETQRNKGNFPGRFSGRQFSNSRSEMNVSTLELGDSALYLCASSFGLAQETQYFGPGTRLLVL.

In this sample, this clone turned up once. This chain links TRBV18 with TRBJ1-5; unclear D gene. The ends were cut back, 3 bases at V and 10 bases at J, with 13 bases in the middle. This CDR3 contains 13 residues. Germline lookup yields CDR1 KGHSH and CDR2 LQKENI. CDR3: CASSPDGERPQHF. In nucleotides, the CDR3 is TGTGCCAGCTCACCGGACGGCGAACGACCCCAGCATTTT.

This sequence joins TRBV4-1 and TRBJ2-3, with 9 bases aligning to TRBD2. The CDR3 consists of 15 residues. Germline V CDR1 and CDR2: MGHRA, YSYEKL. Unmatched junction bases numbered 2, after V lost 2 bases and J lost 2 bases. The CDR3: CASSQPGLATDTQYF. The CDR3 DNA is TGCGCCAGCAGCCAACCGGGACTAGCCACAGATACGCAGTATTTT.

V usage is TRBV5-4 and J usage is TRBJ2-1; 11 positions agree with TRBD2. This CDR3 has 15 residues. CDR1 is SGHNT and CDR2 is YYREEE in the germline V gene (reference sequence). V shed 0 bases, J shed 7 bases, and the junction held 3 bases outside the gene matches. The CDR3, as DNA: TGTGCCAGCAGCTTGGCGGGGACTAGCGGTAATGAGCAGTTCTTC. Its protein is CASSLAGTSGNEQFF.

The rearrangement uses TRBV11-2 and TRBJ2-7, with 8 bases lining up with TRBD1. After removal of 4 bases from V and 3 bases from J, the junction contained 11 bases not matched to a gene. Germline V gene sequence: CDR1 SGHAT, CDR2 FQNNGV. This CDR3 has 16 amino acids. The CDR3, as DNA: TGTGCCAGCAGCTCGGATCCTGGGACAGGCGTCTACGAGCAGTACTTC. Its translation is CASSSDPGTGVYEQYF.

The CDR3 DNA reads as TGTGCCAGTACAGGGGGCTGGACCGGGGAGCTGTTTTTT. It yields the protein CASTGGWTGELFF. This chain connects TRBV27 to TRBJ2-2; 9 bases align to TRBD1. Losses at the gene ends were 9 bases for V and 5 bases for J; bases not matched to a gene: 4. CDR3 length: 13 residues. The germline V gene has CDR1 MNHEY and CDR2 SMNVEV (reference sequence).

The rearrangement links TRBV19 to TRBJ2-1, with D possibly being TRBD2 (6 bases). The germline CDR1 and CDR2 sequences are LNHDA and SQIVND (reference sequence). This CDR3 region has 15 residues. The ends were cut back, 5 bases at V and 6 bases at J, with 17 bases in the middle. CDR3 sequence (DNA): TGTGCCAGTAGTCCCCTTCGGGCGCGGGGCAATGAGCAGTTCTTC. It encodes CASSPLRARGNEQFF.

This rearrangement joins TRBV6-6 to TRBJ2-3; no clear D. V dropped 2 bases and J dropped 5 bases, with 5 bases sitting between them. Per the germline V gene, CDR1 is MNHNY and CDR2 is SVGAGI (reference sequence). The CDR3 contains 12 residues. For the CDR3, the DNA is TGTGCCAGCAGTTACGGAAAAGATACGCAGTATTTT. This gives the protein CASSYGKDTQYF.

The V call is TRBV6-6, the J call TRBJ2-1; 11 bases line up with TRBD2. Germline V gives CDR1 MNHNY, CDR2 SVGAGI (reference sequence). Trimming removed 0 bases from V and 7 bases from J; junction bases left unmatched: 5. CDR3 length: 16 amino acids. This chain's CDR3 is CASSYSLLAGGNEQFF. The DNA of the CDR3 is TGTGCCAGCAGTTACTCTCTGCTAGCGGGAGGTAATGAGCAGTTCTTC.

The V gene is TRBV6-6, the J gene TRBJ2-7, with D maybe TRBD1 (9 bases). The CDR3 is 15 residues long. From germline, CDR1 is MNHNY and CDR2 SVGAGI (reference sequence). With 4 bases removed from V and 5 bases from J, the gap between germline ends came to 18 bases. The DNA for the CDR3 is TGTGCCAGCAGTTCCCCGGGACAGGGACTAGACGAGCAGTACTTC. This codes for CASSSPGQGLDEQYF.

This chain joins TRBV7-2 and TRBJ2-2; D may be TRBD1 or TRBD2 (5 bases each). The germline V gene encodes CDR1 SGHTA and CDR2 FQGNSA. The CDR3 has 15 amino acids. Trimming removed 5 bases from V and 3 bases from J, with 13 bases in between. The CDR3 is CASSPRATDTGELFF. DNA of the CDR3: TGTGCCAGCAGCCCGAGGGCGACAGACACCGGGGAGCTGTTTTTT.

The gene calls are TRBV7-9 and TRBJ2-1; 11 nucleotides align to TRBD2. Germline-derived CDR1 and CDR2 are SEHNR and FQNEAQ (reference sequence). The J segment lost 0 bases and the V segment lost 0 bases, leaving 1 base of the junction unmatched. CDR3 length equals 17 residues. CDR3 sequence (DNA): TGTGCCAGCAGCTTAGCGACTAGCGGGATCTCCTACAATGAGCAGTTCTTC. This translates into CASSLATSGISYNEQFF.

In this sample, this clone turned up a few times. DNA for the CDR3: TGTGCCAGCAGCTTGACGGGAGATACGCAGTATTTT. Protein sequence: CASSLTGDTQYF. V gene TRBV5-8 combines with J gene TRBJ2-3; D uncertain. Germline CDR1 SGHTS, CDR2 YDEGEE. V lost 1 base and J lost 5, with 5 bases in between. The CDR3 consists of 12 residues.

This chain links TRBV7-9 with TRBJ2-5; D could derive from TRBD1 or TRBD2 (6 bases each). The closer fit of TRBJ2-7 to the DNA end suggests the J call may be wrong. Germline values: CDR1 SEHNR, CDR2 FQNEAQ (reference sequence). The CDR3 length is 14 residues. The DNA for the CDR3 is TGTGCCAGCAGCTTGGTAGGGGGGTCCTACGAGCAGTACTTC. Its protein product is CASSLVGGSYEQYF.

CDR3 sequence reads: CASSQKTSGRGEQFF. The CDR3 nucleotides read TGTGCCAGCAGCCAGAAGACTAGCGGGAGGGGTGAGCAGTTCTTC. The chain employs TRBV7-9 and TRBJ2-1; 14 bases line up with TRBD2. Trimming took 5 bases from V and 9 from J; bases not matched to a gene: 6. The V gene's germline CDR1 is SEHNR and CDR2 FQNEAQ (reference sequence). This CDR3 comprises 15 residues.

CDR3 in amino acids: CASSPIPAQLGETQYF. Here the CDR3 DNA reads TGTGCCAGCTCACCTATCCCGGCCCAGCTAGGGGAGACCCAGTACTTC. This sequence joins TRBV18 and TRBJ2-5; D gene uncertain. The CDR3 runs 16 residues. Germline loops: CDR1 KGHSH, CDR2 LQKENI. V lost 3 bases and J 5 bases, leaving 19 bases between the germline ends.

The chain carries TRBV30 and TRBJ2-2; the D is unclear. This CDR3 comprises 14 residues. The V gene lost 7 bases and the J gene lost 1 base, with 13 bases spanning the gap. The germline V gene has CDR1 GTSNPN and CDR2 SVGIG (reference sequence). CDR3: CAYRRGENTGELFF. The CDR3, as DNA: TGTGCCTATCGACGAGGAGAGAACACCGGGGAGCTGTTTTTT.